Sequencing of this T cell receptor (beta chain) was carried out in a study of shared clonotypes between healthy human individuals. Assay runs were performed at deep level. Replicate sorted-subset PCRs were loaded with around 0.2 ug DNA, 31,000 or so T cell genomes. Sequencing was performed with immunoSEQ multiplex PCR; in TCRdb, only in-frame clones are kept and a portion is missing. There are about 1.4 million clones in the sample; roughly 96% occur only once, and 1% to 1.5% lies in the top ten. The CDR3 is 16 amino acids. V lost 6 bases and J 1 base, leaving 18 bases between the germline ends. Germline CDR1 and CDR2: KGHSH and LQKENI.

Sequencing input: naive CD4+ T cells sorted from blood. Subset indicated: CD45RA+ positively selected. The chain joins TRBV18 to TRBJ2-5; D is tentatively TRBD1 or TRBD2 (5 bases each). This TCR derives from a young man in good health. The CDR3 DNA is TGTGCCAGCTCCCAGGTTCAGGGACCGCTCCAAGAGACCCAGTACTTC. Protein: CASSQVQGPLQETQYF.